Below are 27 T cell receptor beta chains sequenced from a single sample in a study of OX40 agonist ivuxolimab in advanced cancers. Sequenced by immunoSEQ multiplex PCR; TCRdb stores in-frame clones only, minus some. The sample lists 75,000 to 90,000 clones, more than 90% occurring once. The sequencing here drew on CD4+ or CD8+ T cells sorted from blood, taken in a trial of the OX40 agonist ivuxolimab. These receptor sequences come from an adult with an advanced solid tumor such as melanoma, head and neck, liver or kidney cancer.

This clone was picked up a small number of times. Other nucleotide sequences in the sample specify the same CDR3. The V gene is TRBV19, the J gene TRBJ1-3, with 7 bases fitting TRBD1. The CDR3 runs to 13 residues. Germline V gives CDR1 LNHDA, CDR2 SQIVND (reference sequence). After removal of 6 bases from V and 4 bases from J, the junction contained 3 bases not matched to a gene. CDR3 amino acids: CASRGQVGNTIYF. The CDR3 DNA reads as TGTGCCAGTAGAGGACAGGTCGGAAACACCATATATTTT.

This chain uses TRBV5-1 with TRBJ1-1; 7 nucleotides match TRBD1. With V trimmed by 2 bases and J by 5 bases, 12 bases remained unmatched. The CDR3 loop spans 16 amino acids. Germline lookup yields CDR1 SGHRS and CDR2 YFSETQ. This CDR3 is CASSFLSDRPGTEAFF. As DNA, the CDR3 is TGCGCCAGCAGCTTTCTTTCGGACAGGCCGGGGACTGAAGCTTTCTTT.

The genes are TRBV21-1 and TRBJ1-2; the table calls TRBD1, which could not be checked here. TRBV21-1 is a pseudogene locus. The CDR3 has 12 residues. This chain's CDR3 is CASSQGYYGYTF. CDR3 coding DNA: TGTGCCAGCAGCCAGGGGTACTATGGCTACACCTTC.

The chain employs TRBV11-1 and TRBJ2-1, with D unresolved. CDR1 is SGHAT, CDR2 FQDESV, per germline (reference sequence). This CDR3 region has 12 residues. V was trimmed by 2 bases and J by 9 bases, leaving 8 bases between them. CDR3: CASSLPHAEQFF. The CDR3 DNA reads as TGTGCCAGCAGCTTACCCCATGCTGAGCAGTTCTTC.

The chain carries TRBV18 and TRBJ2-1; D is ambiguous. The CDR3 has 15 residues. Deletions cut 3 bases from V and 0 bases from J, with 9 bases between. Germline CDR1 and CDR2: KGHSH and LQKENI. CDR3 nucleotide sequence: TGTGCCAGCTCACCCCCGCAACTCTCCTACAATGAGCAGTTCTTC. This gives the protein CASSPPQLSYNEQFF.

The chain recombines TRBV30 with TRBJ1-1; D is uncertain. The ends were cut back, 3 bases at V and 5 bases at J, with 16 bases in the middle. The CDR3 is made up of 14 amino acids. Germline lookup yields CDR1 GTSNPN and CDR2 SVGIG (reference sequence). CDR3: CAWSADFSRTEAFF. CDR3 nucleotide sequence: TGTGCCTGGAGCGCCGACTTCTCTAGGACTGAAGCTTTCTTT.

V is TRBV2 and J is TRBJ2-1; the match to TRBD1 covers 8 bases. V lost 7 bases and J lost 10; bases outside the gene matches: 12. The CDR3 is 14 amino acids. Germline lookup yields CDR1 SNHLY and CDR2 FYNNEI. The CDR3 DNA is TGTGCCAGCACCCTCGGACAGGGTAGCACCGAGCAGTTCTTC. Amino acid sequence: CASTLGQGSTEQFF.

Only one count was recorded for this clone. The V call is TRBV30, the J call TRBJ1-2, with TRBD1 matching over 8 bases. V lost 0 bases, J lost 7 bases, and 7 bases stayed unmatched. The CDR3 runs to 14 residues. Germline CDR1 is GTSNPN and CDR2 is SVGIG (reference sequence). Here the CDR3 reads CAWSVLQGGGGYTF. DNA for the CDR3: TGTGCCTGGAGTGTACTACAGGGGGGGGGTGGCTACACCTTC.

This chain links TRBV29-1 with TRBJ1-5; no reliable D call. The V and J ends lost 6 bases and 5 bases respectively, with 14 bases between them. CDR1 SQVTM and CDR2 ANQGSEA come from the germline V gene. The CDR3 consists of 13 residues. The CDR3 is CSVVSQRDQPQHF. The CDR3 region has the DNA TGCAGCGTCGTATCACAACGGGATCAGCCCCAGCATTTT.

V is TRBV6-1 and J is TRBJ1-5; D possibly corresponds to TRBD1 (5 bases). CDR1 is MNHNS and CDR2 is SASEGT in the germline V gene. The CDR3 length is 15 residues. The V end lost 2 bases, the J end lost 0 bases, and 8 bases lay between the germline ends. The CDR3: CASSENGGSNQPQHF. The DNA of the CDR3 is TGTGCCAGCAGTGAAAATGGGGGTAGCAATCAGCCCCAGCATTTT.

This clone was seen only once. The rearrangement joins TRBV2 to TRBJ2-2; TRBD2 aligns across 8 bases. After removal of 8 bases from V and 5 bases from J, the junction contained 4 bases not matched to a gene. Germline V gene data show CDR1 as SNHLY and CDR2 as FYNNEI. The CDR3 has 13 residues. DNA of the CDR3: TGTGCCAGCGGGAGCGGGGGAACCGGGGAGCTGTTTTTT. It translates to CASGSGGTGELFF.

The rearrangement uses TRBV6-5 and TRBJ1-6; 8 positions match TRBD1. The trim removed 4 bases at V and 6 bases at J, leaving 8 bases unmatched. This CDR3 has 16 amino acids. Germline V gene lookup returns CDR1 MNHEY and CDR2 SVGAGI. The CDR3 DNA is TGTGCCAGCAGTTCCGGACAGGGAGGGCCTAATTCACCCCTCCACTTT. It codes for CASSSGQGGPNSPLHF.

As concerns this clone: One end of the junction is discordant with germline, which a read error may explain. The CDR3 sequence is CASSQDPPPGCTF. CDR3 nucleotides: TGTGCCAGCAGCCAGGATCCTCCTCCTGGCTGCACCTTC. The chain joins TRBV7-9 to TRBJ1-2; D not certain. The CDR3 spans 13 residues. Germline-derived CDR1 and CDR2 are SEHNR and FQNEAQ (reference sequence).

This rearrangement joins TRBV5-6 to TRBJ1-2; TRBD1 agrees at 9 bases. V shed 4 bases, J shed 3 bases, and the junction held 10 bases outside the gene matches. The CDR3 contains 16 residues. CDR1 is SGHDT and CDR2 is YYEEEE in the germline V gene. In DNA, the CDR3 is TGTGCCAGCAGCCCACCGGGACAGGGAGGCGACTATGGCTACACCTTC. Translated: CASSPPGQGGDYGYTF.

The genes are TRBV30 and TRBJ2-3, with D perhaps TRBD2 (6 bases). V gave up 1 base and J gave up 2 bases, with 10 bases separating them. Germline values: CDR1 GTSNPN, CDR2 SVGIG (reference sequence). The CDR3 is 14 residues long. CDR3 protein: CAWSAGDSTDTQYF. Here the CDR3 DNA reads TGTGCCTGGAGTGCCGGGGACTCCACAGATACGCAGTATTTT.

Comment on this clone: One end of the junction fails to match germline, which may point to a read error. The gene calls are TRBV10-1 and TRBJ1-6; D is ambiguous. The CDR3 extends over 14 amino acids. The germline gives CDR1 WNHNN, CDR2 SYGVQD (reference sequence). In DNA form, the CDR3 reads TGCGCCACCAGTACCGGGGAACAAAATTCACCCCTCCACTTT. This codes for CATSTGEQNSPLHF.

V and J are TRBV4-1 and TRBJ2-1; a weak D match, TRBD2 (5 bases). Between the trimmed V and J ends, which lost 1 base and 10 bases, there was a span of 11 bases. The germline V gene has CDR1 MGHRA and CDR2 YSYEKL. The CDR3 consists of 13 residues. As DNA, the CDR3 is TGCGCCAGCAGCCAAGTTCATCGCGGGGAGCAGTTCTTC. Protein: CASSQVHRGEQFF.

The rearrangement uses TRBV11-3 and TRBJ2-7; D is unclear. Germline CDR1 and CDR2: SGHNT and YENEEA. The CDR3 spans 13 residues. Trimming left V 0 bases short and J 3 bases short, with 6 bases between. The CDR3 loop reads CASSLEASYEQYF. CDR3 sequence (DNA): TGTGCCAGCAGCTTAGAAGCGAGCTACGAGCAGTACTTC.

The genes are TRBV6-5 and TRBJ2-7; the D gene is possibly TRBD2 (5 bases). This CDR3 has 11 amino acids. The germline V gene has CDR1 MNHEY and CDR2 SVGAGI. V was cut by 8 bases and J by 3 bases, with 8 bases left in between. The CDR3 region has the DNA TGTGCCAGCGGAGAGGGCTACGAGCAGTACTTC. This translates into CASGEGYEQYF.

The chain links TRBV27 to TRBJ2-1, with D tentatively TRBD2 (6 bases). CDR1 and CDR2 from the germline V gene are MNHEY and SMNVEV (reference sequence). The CDR3 has 14 residues. V was shortened by 5 bases and J by 4 bases, with 12 bases between the two germline ends. CDR3 bases: TGTGCCAGCAGTGTTTGGGGGGAATACAATGAGCAGTTCTTC. It specifies CASSVWGEYNEQFF.

The chain joins TRBV27 to TRBJ1-1, with TRBD1 as a possible D gene (6 bases). V lost 6 bases to trimming and J lost 6 bases, with 17 bases between them. Germline-derived CDR1 and CDR2 are MNHEY and SMNVEV (reference sequence). The length of the CDR3 is 14 residues. This CDR3 reads CASSRILGASEAFF. The CDR3 DNA is TGTGCCAGCAGCCGGATATTGGGGGCCTCTGAAGCTTTCTTT.

The gene calls are TRBV5-1 and TRBJ2-5; D might be TRBD1 (5 bases). Trimming removed 4 bases at V and 5 bases at J, with 18 bases between. The germline V gene has CDR1 SGHRS and CDR2 YFSETQ. The CDR3 spans 15 residues. The CDR3 spells CASSLVGQGPETQYF. DNA for the CDR3: TGCGCCAGCAGCCTGGTGGGGCAGGGCCCGGAGACCCAGTACTTC.

V and J are TRBV7-2 and TRBJ1-2, with TRBD1 matching over 7 bases. Germline lookup yields CDR1 SGHTA and CDR2 FQGNSA. The CDR3 has 12 amino acids. V dropped 5 bases and J dropped 8; count of bases not matched to a gene: 5. CDR3 residues: CASSRTGDGYTF. The CDR3 region has the DNA TGTGCCAGCAGCCGAACAGGGGACGGCTACACCTTC.

This chain connects TRBV6-1 to TRBJ2-5, with D unresolved. Germline V gene sequence: CDR1 MNHNS, CDR2 SASEGT. V lost 3 bases and J 5 bases, leaving 7 bases between the germline ends. The length of the CDR3 is 12 residues. The CDR3 DNA reads TGTGCCAGCAGTGATATAGGGGAGACCCAGTACTTC. Translating it yields CASSDIGETQYF.

The chain combines TRBV5-1 with TRBJ2-1, with 8 bases matching TRBD2. Germline CDR1 and CDR2: SGHRS and YFSETQ. This CDR3 is 16 amino acids long. After removal of 4 bases from V and 5 bases from J, the junction contained 11 bases not matched to a gene. The CDR3 region is CASSPRASGSNNEQFF. In DNA, the CDR3 is TGCGCCAGCAGCCCCCGGGCTAGCGGGTCGAACAATGAGCAGTTCTTC.

V gene TRBV5-5 combines with J gene TRBJ2-1; TRBD2 matches 8 bases. This CDR3 is built from 16 residues. Germline V gene sequence: CDR1 SGHKS, CDR2 YYEKEE (reference sequence). V dropped 1 base and J dropped 4; count of bases not matched to a gene: 7. The CDR3 here is CASSLTAGALYNEQFF. CDR3 sequence (DNA): TGTGCCAGCAGCTTGACAGCGGGGGCCTTATACAATGAGCAGTTCTTC.

The count of this clone is one. This sample includes further DNA sequences coding for the same CDR3. V is TRBV5-1 and J is TRBJ2-3; D unclear. The CDR3 covers 15 residues. Trimming stripped 4 bases from V and 0 bases from J, with 12 bases between. Per germline, CDR1 SGHRS and CDR2 YFSETQ. Here the CDR3 DNA reads TGCGCCAGCAGCCCGGGTGGTGCCAGCACAGATACGCAGTATTTT. Translating gives CASSPGGASTDTQYF. The full variable domain, rest sourced from reference TRBV5-1 and TRBJ2-3, is KAGVTQTPRYLIKTRGQQVTLSCSPISGHRSVSWYQQTPGQGLQFLFEYFSETQRNKGNFPGRFSGRQFSNSRSEMNVSTLELGDSALYLCASSPGGASTDTQYFGPGTRLTVL.